The 19 T cell receptor beta chains in this list originate from one sample, sequenced in a study of human T cells and chemical hapten exposure. Time point denoted: pre-sensitization, week 0. Stated treatment: therapeutic diphenylcyclopropenone sensitization with weekly scalp DPC. TCRdb re-derived calls from the RACE reads in MiXCR, one entry per CDR3 protein. Here the sample spans 280,000 or so distinct CDR3 sequences, roughly 8% being singletons. This material consisted of whole blood, taken in connection with sensitization to the hapten diphenylcyclopropenone (DPC). Every receptor here comes from a man aged 18 to 30 with alopecia areata. Some clones in this sample may be carry-over from other donors' samples.

This clonotype was seen ten or more times. The rearrangement uses TRBV7-2 and TRBJ1-6, with TRBD1 matching over 10 bases. The CDR3 runs 15 residues. V shed 7 bases and J 9 bases; nucleotides not matched to a gene: 9. Germline V gene data show CDR1 as SGHTA and CDR2 as FQGNSA. CDR3 amino acids: CASTYSGTGVSPLHF. The CDR3 DNA reads as TGTGCCAGCACCTATAGCGGGACAGGGGTTTCACCCCTCCACTTT. Full variable domain (missing parts from reference TRBV7-2 and TRBJ1-6): GAGVSQSPSNKVTEKGKDVELRCDPISGHTALYWYRQSLGQGLEFLIYFQGNSAPDKSGLPSDRFSAERTGGSVSTLTIQRTQQEDSAVYLCASTYSGTGVSPLHFGNGTRLTVT.

This clonotype was seen more than once but under ten times. V and J are TRBV25-1 and TRBJ2-7, with TRBD1 matching 8 bases. J was trimmed by 6 bases and V by 4 bases; bases with no gene match: 8. The CDR3 runs 14 residues. Germline V gives CDR1 MGHDK, CDR2 SYGVNS. CDR3 coding DNA: TGTGCCAGCAGTGCATCGACAGGGGTAGGCGAGCAGTACTTC. This codes for CASSASTGVGEQYF.

This clonotype occurred many times. The gene calls are TRBV12-3 or TRBV12-4 and TRBJ2-7; possibly TRBD1 or TRBD2 for D (5 bases each). The CDR3 covers 13 residues. V dropped 6 bases and J dropped 1 base, with 10 bases sitting between them. CDR3 amino acids: CASSSGTSYEQYF. CDR3 nucleotide sequence: TGTGCCAGCAGCTCAGGGACGTCCTACGAGCAGTACTTC.

This clonotype came up a few times. This chain joins TRBV4-3 and TRBJ2-5; weak D call: TRBD1 (6 bases). The ends were cut back, 3 bases at V and 4 bases at J, with 18 bases in the middle. CDR1 and CDR2 from the germline V gene are LGHNA and YSLEER. CDR3 size: 16 residues. The CDR3 protein is CASSQGEGVTGETQYF. The CDR3 DNA reads TGCGCCAGCAGCCAGGGCGAGGGGGTCACTGGAGAGACCCAGTACTTC.

The chain combines TRBV5-1 with TRBJ2-1, with D tentatively TRBD1 or TRBD2 (5 bases each). V was cut by 5 bases and J by 10 bases, with 19 bases left in between. This CDR3 region has 14 residues. Germline CDR1 is SGHRS and CDR2 is YFSETQ. CDR3 DNA: TGCGCCAGCAGTCGGGACGGTGAAACCCACGAGCAGTTCTTC. As protein: CASSRDGETHEQFF.

In this sample, this clonotype turned up a few times. This chain connects TRBV4-3 to TRBJ1-2; TRBD1 matches 7 bases. CDR1 is LGHNA and CDR2 is YSLEER in the germline V gene. Unmatched junction bases numbered 8, after V lost 0 bases and J lost 1 base. This CDR3 spans 17 amino acids. CDR3 protein: CASSQELLQGFNYGYTF. The CDR3 bases are TGCGCCAGCAGCCAAGAGCTATTACAGGGGTTTAACTATGGCTACACCTTC.

The gene calls are TRBV12-3 or TRBV12-4 and TRBJ2-2; TRBD1 agrees at 8 bases. The CDR3 length is 16 residues. Losses at the gene ends were 5 bases for V and 5 bases for J; bases not matched to a gene: 10. CDR3 nucleotide sequence: TGTGCCAGCAGTCCAGGGGGCTTGGGTCTAACCGGGGAGCTGTTTTTT. Its protein product is CASSPGGLGLTGELFF.

This clonotype has a count of ten or more. The genes are TRBV6-2 or TRBV6-3 and TRBJ1-5, with a possible D match to TRBD1 (5 bases). The V end lost 2 bases, the J end lost 4 bases, and 15 bases lay between the germline ends. From germline, CDR1 is MNHEY and CDR2 SVGEGT. The CDR3 loop spans 16 amino acids. The CDR3 region has the DNA TGTGCCAGCAGTTACCCCTTGGGGCGCCGGAATCAGCCCCAGCATTTT. Amino acid sequence: CASSYPLGRRNQPQHF.

The sample holds many counts of this clonotype. The V gene is TRBV5-1, the J gene TRBJ1-1; D is unclear. Germline CDR1 and CDR2: SGHRS and YFSETQ. The CDR3 loop spans 15 amino acids. V shed 0 bases and J shed 1 base, with 10 bases lying between them. Here the CDR3 DNA reads TGCGCCAGCAGCTTGGGGGCGGAACCGAACACTGAAGCTTTCTTT. Protein sequence: CASSLGAEPNTEAFF.

The chain uses TRBV6-2 or TRBV6-3 and TRBJ2-7; D call uncertain. Trimming pared 0 bases from V and 2 bases from J, leaving 5 bases between. Germline lookup yields CDR1 MNHEY and CDR2 SVGEGT. This CDR3 comprises 13 residues. The CDR3 coding sequence is TGTGCCAGCAGTTACTCCCAGACCTACGAGCAGTACGTC. Its protein is CASSYSQTYEQYV.

This clonotype was seen a few times. V is TRBV12-3 or TRBV12-4 and J is TRBJ2-2; D is perhaps TRBD1 (6 bases). The V gene lost 10 bases and the J gene lost 6 bases, with 18 bases spanning the gap. The CDR3 spans 14 residues. DNA for the CDR3: TGTGCCAACCGAGGTCAGGGGAATCCCGGGGAGCTGTTTTTT. Protein product: CANRGQGNPGELFF.

The gene calls are TRBV20-1 and TRBJ2-3; 11 nucleotides line up with TRBD2. V shed 5 bases, J shed 4 bases, and the junction held 2 bases outside the gene matches. The CDR3 loop spans 13 amino acids. Per the germline V gene, CDR1 is DFQATT and CDR2 is SNEGSKA (reference sequence). The CDR3, as DNA: TGCAGTGCTCGTAGCGGGGGGGCAGATACGCAGTATTTT. Residues: CSARSGGADTQYF.

The V and J genes are TRBV4-1 and TRBJ1-1; 12 nucleotides agree with TRBD1. Germline loops: CDR1 MGHRA, CDR2 YSYEKL. The CDR3 totals 16 residues. V shed 4 bases, J shed 7 bases, and the junction held 10 bases outside the gene matches. In nucleotides, the CDR3 is TGCGCCAGCAGCCTGTCGGGACAGGGGGCTACCTTTGAAGCTTTCTTT. This translates into CASSLSGQGATFEAFF.

This clonotype has ten or more counts. The V and J genes are TRBV4-3 and TRBJ1-4; D gene ambiguous. This CDR3 comprises 16 residues. Germline V gives CDR1 LGHNA, CDR2 YSLEER. Trimming took 0 bases from V and 5 from J, leaving 13 bases between them. The CDR3 here is CASSQDRSRRNEKLFF. Here the CDR3 DNA reads TGCGCCAGCAGCCAAGATAGGAGCCGGAGGAATGAAAAACTGTTTTTT.

The rearrangement uses TRBV20-1 and TRBJ1-1; D is possibly TRBD1 (6 bases). V was shortened by 1 base and J by 10 bases, with 13 bases between the two germline ends. Germline V gives CDR1 DFQATT, CDR2 SNEGSKA (reference sequence). The CDR3 extends over 12 amino acids. The CDR3 coding sequence is TGCAGTGCTAGAGGCGGGGGGGCGGTAGCTTTCTTT. It translates to CSARGGGAVAFF.

This clonotype was seen a handful of times. This chain connects TRBV25-1 to TRBJ2-7, with 8 bases fitting TRBD1. The germline V gene encodes CDR1 MGHDK and CDR2 SYGVNS. The J segment lost 0 bases and the V segment lost 0 bases, leaving 1 base of the junction unmatched. The CDR3 is 15 residues long. The DNA for the CDR3 is TGTGCCAGCAGTGAATATGACAGGGGCTCCTACGAGCAGTACGTC. It specifies CASSEYDRGSYEQYV.

The chain employs TRBV6-6 and TRBJ2-1; D call uncertain. CDR1 and CDR2 (germline): MNHNY, SVGAGI (reference sequence). The CDR3 runs to 11 residues. V gave up 7 bases and J gave up 10 bases, with 11 bases separating them. This CDR3 reads CASTSLDEQFF. As DNA, the CDR3 is TGTGCCAGCACGAGTTTAGACGAGCAGTTCTTC.

J is TRBJ1-5 and V is TRBV5-1; TRBD1 might be the D (5 bases). Germline V gene sequence: CDR1 SGHRS, CDR2 YFSETQ. The CDR3 has 14 amino acids. Trimming took 0 bases from V and 8 from J, leaving 12 bases between them. The CDR3 sequence: CASSLAAGREPQHF. CDR3 in DNA: TGCGCCAGCAGCTTGGCGGCAGGGCGGGAGCCCCAGCATTTT.

The chain is built from TRBV5-8 and TRBJ2-3, with TRBD2 as a possible D gene (5 bases). Germline CDR1 SGHTS, CDR2 YDEGEE. This CDR3 spans 13 amino acids. Trimming removed 4 bases at V and 2 bases at J, with 8 bases between. In DNA form, the CDR3 reads TGTGCCAGCAGCACCGGGGTCACAGATACGCAGTATTTT. This translates into CASSTGVTDTQYF.